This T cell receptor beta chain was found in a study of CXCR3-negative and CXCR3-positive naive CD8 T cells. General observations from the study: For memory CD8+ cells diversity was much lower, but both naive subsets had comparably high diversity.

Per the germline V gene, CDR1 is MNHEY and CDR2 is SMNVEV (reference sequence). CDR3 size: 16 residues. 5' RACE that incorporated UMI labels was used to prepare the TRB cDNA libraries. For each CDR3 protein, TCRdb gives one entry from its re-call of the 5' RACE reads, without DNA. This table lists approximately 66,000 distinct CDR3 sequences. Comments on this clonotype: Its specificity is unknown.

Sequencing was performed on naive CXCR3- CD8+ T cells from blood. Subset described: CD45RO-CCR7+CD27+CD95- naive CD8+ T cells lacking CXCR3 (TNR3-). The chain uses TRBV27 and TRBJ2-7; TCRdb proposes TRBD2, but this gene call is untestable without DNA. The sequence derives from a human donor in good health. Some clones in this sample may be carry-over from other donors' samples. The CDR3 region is CASSWIAGGPTYEQYF.